Listed below are T cell receptor beta chains from one sample, sequenced in a study of T-cell reconstitution after alpha-beta-depleted transplantation in children. TCRdb re-called the PCR reads through MiXCR, storing one row per CDR3 protein. Of 500,000 to 600,000 distinct CDR3 sequences in the sample, 30% to 35% were seen once. This sample comprised PBMCs from the stem cell graft donor, obtained from the stem cell graft. The receptor source for this set is a human donor who donated a stem cell graft to a child with aplastic anemia. CDR3s include the opening cysteine and the closing phenylalanine or tryptophan. D genes are given only for firm matches. Part of the rows lack a size; the others show once, few, many or a class for expanded clones.

D gene	V gene	J gene	clone size	CDR3 protein	CDR3 DNA
NA	TRBV7-9	TRBJ1-2	few	CASSHNVGGGYTF	TGTGCCAGCAGCCACAATGTGGGCGGGGGCTACACCTTC
TRBD1	TRBV7-2	TRBJ1-1	NA	CASSPHRGNTEAFF	TGTGCCAGCAGCCCACACAGGGGAAACACTGAAGCTTTCTTT
NA	TRBV10-3	TRBJ1-1	few	CAISESSSVLNTEAFF	TGTGCCATCAGTGAGTCGTCATCTGTGCTAAACACTGAAGCTTTCTTT
NA	TRBV18	TRBJ2-3	NA	CASSPRRDTQCF	TGTGCCAGCTCACCTCGGCGGGATACGCAGTGTTTT
NA	TRBV20-1	TRBJ2-6	NA	CSALIGGSGANVLTF	TGCAGTGCCCTTATAGGGGGCTCTGGGGCCAACGTCCTGACTTTC
NA	TRBV20-1	TRBJ1-1	NA	CSARWGAFEAFF	TGCAGTGCTAGGTGGGGGGCGTTTGAAGCTTTCTTT
TRBD2	TRBV10-1	TRBJ2-7	few	CASSESKSTSGRGYEQYF	TGCGCCAGCAGTGAGTCGAAGAGTACTAGCGGGAGGGGATACGAGCAGTACTTC
TRBD2	TRBV10-1	TRBJ2-3	NA	CASRRRGGGGSPDTQYF	TGCGCCAGCAGACGACGGGGGGGCGGAGGGAGCCCAGATACGCAGTATTTT
TRBD2	TRBV29-1	TRBJ2-7	NA	CSAGGPTYEQYF	TGCAGCGCGGGGGGGCCAACCTACGAGCAGTACTTC
NA	TRBV7-9	TRBJ1-2	many	CASSLGTDYGYTF	TGTGCCAGCAGCTTAGGGACGGACTATGGCTACACCTTC
TRBD1	TRBV29-1	TRBJ1-5	NA	CSVKAGGNNQPQHF	TGCAGCGTTAAGGCAGGGGGAAATAATCAGCCCCAGCATTTT